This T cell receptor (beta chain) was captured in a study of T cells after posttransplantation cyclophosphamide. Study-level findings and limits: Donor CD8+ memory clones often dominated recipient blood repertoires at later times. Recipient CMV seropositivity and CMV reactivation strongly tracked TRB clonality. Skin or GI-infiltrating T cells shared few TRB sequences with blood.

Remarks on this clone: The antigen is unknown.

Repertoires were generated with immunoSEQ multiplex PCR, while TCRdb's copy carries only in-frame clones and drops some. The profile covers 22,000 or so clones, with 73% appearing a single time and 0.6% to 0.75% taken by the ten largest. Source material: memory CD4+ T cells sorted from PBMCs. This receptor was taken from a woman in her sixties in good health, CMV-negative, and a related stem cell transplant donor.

This CDR3 reads CASSDLSRGGQETQYF. CDR3 in DNA: TGCGCCAGCAGCGACCTCTCGCGGGGGGGGCAAGAGACCCAGTACTTC. The chain recombines TRBV5-1 with TRBJ2-5; 9 bases agree with TRBD2. J gave up 2 bases and V 4 bases, and 9 bases lay outside the gene matches. The germline CDR1 and CDR2 sequences are SGHRS and YFSETQ. This CDR3 has 16 residues.